The present entry profiles one T cell receptor (beta chain) with its context. V gave up 4 bases and J gave up 0 bases, with 10 bases separating them. The CDR3 is 15 residues long. The germline V gene has CDR1 SGHRS and CDR2 YFSETQ. The data originate from a study of cytomegalovirus exposure and HLA in healthy donors. The PCR employed 60 Vbeta primers together with 13 Jbeta primers. The protocol was immunoSEQ multiplex PCR, while the TCRdb copy is restricted to in-frame clones and leaves out a portion. Of about 67,000 clones listed, roughly nine tenths are singletons. The sequence was collected from a woman in her twenties or thirties in good health and CMV-seropositive. The gene calls are TRBV5-1 and TRBJ1-4, with D uncertain. The specimen sequenced was PBMCs. This CDR3 reads CASSGGSATNEKLFF. The CDR3 DNA is TGCGCCAGCAGCGGCGGGAGCGCAACTAATGAAAAACTGTTTTTT.